The T cell receptor (beta chain) described here comes from a study of cytomegalovirus exposure and HLA in healthy donors. Losses at the gene ends were 2 bases for V and 5 bases for J; bases not matched to a gene: 4. The CDR3 consists of 14 residues. Germline loops: CDR1 MNHEY, CDR2 SVGAGI. Overall study findings and caveats: In vitro experiments confirmed that a few CMV-associated chains were specific for CMV antigens.

A multiplex PCR was run with 60 Vbeta primers and 13 Jbeta primers. The table came from immunoSEQ multiplex PCR; TCRdb's copy has only in-frame clones and leaves some out. The table lists over 110,000 clones, 79% of them singletons, with more than 0.75% in the top ten. Comment on this clone: What it recognizes is unknown.

The clonotype comes from a man aged 18 to 35 in good health and CMV-seronegative. Sequencing was performed on PBMCs. The gene calls are TRBV6-5 and TRBJ1-1; 8 bases are a match to TRBD1. The CDR3 protein is CASSYDRGKTEAFF. For the CDR3, the DNA is TGTGCCAGCAGTTACGACAGGGGAAAGACTGAAGCTTTCTTT.